This TCR beta chain was captured by sequencing in a study of Ad26.COV2.S vaccination and SARS-CoV-2 variants. Study summary: Intramuscular Ad26.COV2.S at 5x10^10 or 1x10^11 viral particles.

The trim removed 5 bases at V and 5 bases at J, leaving 10 bases unmatched. The V gene's germline CDR1 is LNHDA and CDR2 SQIVND (reference sequence). This CDR3 comprises 16 residues. General study points: After vaccination, reports described spike-specific CD8+ and CD4+ T cell responses as showing substantial breadth.

Treatment given: some 20 received Ad26.COV2.S at low or high dose, single or two shots; several received placebo; per-sample allocation not given. It was on day 63 after the first vaccine or placebo injection that samples were taken. This clone has a single count. Its specificity is not known. The table came from immunoSEQ multiplex PCR; TCRdb's copy has only in-frame clones and leaves some out. The table includes 440,000 or so clones, 70% to 90% detected once. The sequence came from a person between 18 and 60 years old who received the Ad26.COV2.S COVID-19 vaccine or a placebo. The chain links TRBV19 to TRBJ2-5; 11 bases fit TRBD2. This sample comprised peripheral blood, obtained in a trial of Ad26.COV2.S vaccine versus placebo. For the CDR3, the DNA is TGTGCCAGTAGTTCCCGACTAGCGGGGATCGGGGAGACCCAGTACTTC. It is translated as CASSSRLAGIGETQYF.